The 7 T cell receptor beta chains below all came from one sample that was sequenced in a study of T cells after posttransplantation cyclophosphamide. Methotrexate plus calcineurin inhibitor accompanied controls' myeloablative marrow transplants; sampling was 1 year later. Sequencing used immunoSEQ multiplex PCR; TCRdb keeps in-frame clones, though not all of them. The sample lists more than 20,000 clones; more than 70% were seen once. The specimen was PBMCs, collected after an allogeneic stem cell transplant with a calcineurin inhibitor and methotrexate. Source of these receptors: a female patient aged 50-59 years who received an allogeneic stem cell transplant from an unrelated donor, was CMV-positive, and had chronic GVHD only. Some of the T cells might come from the graft donor.

Of note for this clone: At one end the junction does not follow the germline gene, possibly because of a read error. This chain uses TRBV7-2 with TRBJ2-3; D might be TRBD2 (6 bases). CDR3 length: 16 residues. In germline, CDR1 is SGHTA, CDR2 FQGNSA. The CDR3 spells CASSVAAGSPSDTQYF. As DNA, the CDR3 is TGTGCCAGCAGCGTAGCGGCGGGGAGCCCCTCAGATACGCAGTATTTT.

This sequence joins TRBV28 and TRBJ2-5; TRBD1 aligns across 7 bases. Germline assignment: CDR1 MDHEN and CDR2 SYDVKM. There are 13 residues in the CDR3. V shed 7 bases, J shed 1 base, and the junction held 3 bases outside the gene matches. Here the CDR3 reads CASKSGGQETQYF. The CDR3 DNA reads TGTGCCAGCAAGTCAGGGGGCCAAGAGACCCAGTACTTC.

The chain carries TRBV7-2 and TRBJ2-5; 8 nucleotides line up with TRBD2. Germline V gene lookup returns CDR1 SGHTA and CDR2 FQGNSA. The V and J ends lost 1 base and 4 bases, in that order; junction bases with no gene match: 11. The CDR3 is 17 amino acids. As DNA, the CDR3 is TGTGCCAGCAGCTTAGTATGGTCCCGGGAGGGCCGAGAGACCCAGTACTTC. Its translation is CASSLVWSREGRETQYF.

The genes are TRBV6-1 and TRBJ2-7; TRBD1 matches 7 bases. CDR1 MNHNS and CDR2 SASEGT come from the germline V gene. The CDR3 has 13 residues. The ends lost 1 base at V and 5 bases at J; junction bases unmatched: 2. CDR3: CASSEGQGHEQYF. The CDR3 nucleotides read TGTGCCAGCAGTGAAGGACAGGGCCACGAGCAGTACTTC.

The chain is built from TRBV4-1 and TRBJ1-3, with a tentative D call TRBD1 (6 bases). The CDR3 is 15 residues long. Trimming removed 4 bases from V and 4 bases from J, with 14 bases in between. Germline assignment: CDR1 MGHRA and CDR2 YSYEKL. CDR3 loop: CASSLYRDPGNTIYF. The CDR3 region has the DNA TGCGCCAGCAGCCTTTACAGGGATCCGGGAAACACCATATATTTT.

The chain uses TRBV28 and TRBJ1-4; D gene unclear. The CDR3 is made up of 15 amino acids. The V gene lost 3 bases and the J gene lost 5 bases, with 13 bases spanning the gap. Germline values: CDR1 MDHEN, CDR2 SYDVKM. CDR3 sequence (DNA): TGTGCCAGCAGTTTCCCGGGTCGGGGAAATGAAAAACTGTTTTTT. This gives the protein CASSFPGRGNEKLFF.

This clone was seen only a few times. The rearrangement joins TRBV10-3 to TRBJ2-7, with TRBD2 identical over 8 bases. Germline V gene data show CDR1 as ENHRY and CDR2 as SYGVKD. The CDR3 runs to 13 residues. The J segment lost 4 bases and the V segment lost 4 bases, leaving 3 bases of the junction unmatched. The CDR3 sequence is CAISAGGRYEQYF. DNA of the CDR3: TGTGCCATCAGTGCCGGCGGGAGGTACGAGCAGTACTTC.